The present T cell receptor (beta chain) was sequenced within a study of shared clonotypes between healthy human individuals (TCRdb year 2020). Study-wide context: The cohort included three men and a couple of women between 18 and 49 years of age. For each donor, CD4 naive and CD4 memory were each given three plates, CD8 naive was given two plates, and CD8 memory was given one plate. Blood TCR repertoires of about 5 healthy adults were deeply sequenced to estimate repertoire size and the extent of clonotype sharing between individuals. To increase sequencing depth and limit assay-specific biases, different laboratories used diverse techniques to prepare libraries and sequence TCR repertoires. Per donor, leukapheresis produced somewhere between about 0.8 and 9.5 billion PBMCs. The study at large found these results: Pairwise subsampling indicated that sequencing depth was expected to affect the degree of clonotype sharing among donors. Naive subsets generally had larger estimated clonotype richness than memory subsets. Because the study included a small number of donors, the genetic and exposure-history diversity represented was limited. Sampling was limited to blood, and TCR repertoires in tissue likely differ from TCR repertoires in blood. Incomplete sequencing was indicated by rarefaction of sorted-subset datasets, despite the large sequencing depth. Across four donors, roughly 5.1% of naive CD4, 3% to 3.5% of naive CD8, under 2.5% of memory CD4, and 0.3% to 0.45% of memory CD8 clonotypes were shared. Compared with non-shared clonotypes, the clonotypes found in all four sorted-subset donors had higher generation probabilities.

Healthy HIV-negative adults with no recently reported acute infections or vaccinations were included as donors. Only Caucasian adults living in Nashville, Tennessee, USA were represented among the donors. CD4+ T cells were enriched by magnetic negative selection, after which naive cells were positively selected on CD45RA and the negative fraction was taken as the memory subset. After blood collection by leukapheresis, PBMCs were isolated using Ficoll-Histopaque density gradient centrifugation and then cryopreserved in the vapor phase of liquid nitrogen. Analytical flow cytometry was used to check the purity and quantity of each magnetically sorted T cell population. Genomic DNA was isolated from each sorted fraction and quantified by UV absorbance on a Nanodrop 2000c. Comments on this clone: What this receptor recognizes is not known. One base away there is no much larger clone; base qualities are not given.

The CDR3 runs 15 amino acids, cysteine and phenylalanine included. Of the read, only the CDR3 DNA is kept; its 45 bases are in frame from base 1. V loses 11 bases, J loses 4 bases, and the germline ends lie 22 bases apart. CDR1 and CDR2, looked up from the germline V gene, are MNHNS and SASEGT. Using the deep immunoSEQ assay, multiplex PCR amplified TCR CDR3 regions from genomic DNA. Genomic DNA extracted from each cell subset was distributed evenly over all wells of several immunoSEQ 96-well plates, and each plate served as one replicate. For sorted subsets, each replicate PCR was loaded with approximately 190 ng genomic DNA, equivalent to 30,000 or so T cell genomes. Purified libraries were measured with a Qubit 3.0 fluorometer, size-checked on a Bioanalyzer 2100, and measured again with the KAPA Library Quantification kit. Every immunoSEQ 96-well plate was sequenced on a separate single-read 150-cycle Illumina NextSeq 550 flow cell. Under the source paper's analysis protocol: Because only junctional sequences without quality scores were contained in the immunoSEQ output, filtering matching that applied to full-length reads could not be performed. Sequences were annotated with PyIR, a Python wrapper for IgBLAST v1.9, using IMGT germline references to assign V/J genes and CDR3. Reads were removed for weak V/J assignments (E-value above 1e-6), missing CDR3, stop codons, out-of-frame junctions, or ambiguous translated residues. V3J clonotypes were defined by identical inferred V gene, J gene, and CDR3 amino acid sequence. Percentage overlap between repertoires was calculated by dividing the number of shared unique clonotypes by the size of the smaller repertoire. Repertoire richness was assessed with RTK rarefaction, the Chao1 estimator, and Recon v2.1 estimates of unobserved clonotypes. Generation probabilities for all TCRbeta clonotypes obtained by the gDNA method from a few donors were computed using OLGA. TCRdb's version of the immuneACCESS table is confined to in-frame rearrangements and falls short of the full clone set. An unresolved V gene accounts for under half of the shortfall where checked; the remainder is of unknown origin. That table furnishes V, J and clone size, whereas the DNA furnished D and trimming. The sample table shows roughly 2 million clones, and approximately 96% are seen once. Jointly, the top ten make up roughly 0.13% of the sample.

This receptor was obtained from a man aged 18 to 30 in good health. Material for sequencing was naive CD4+ T cells sorted from blood. The label giving this sample's cell subset or site can be read as: CD45RA+ positively selected. Recombination linked TRBV6-1 to TRBJ2-3, with TRBD2 perhaps the D gene, on 6 matching bases. The CDR3 has the sequence CAGLAGQGRADTQYF. The DNA sequence is given as TGTGCCGGACTGGCGGGGCAGGGAAGAGCAGATACGCAGTATTTT.